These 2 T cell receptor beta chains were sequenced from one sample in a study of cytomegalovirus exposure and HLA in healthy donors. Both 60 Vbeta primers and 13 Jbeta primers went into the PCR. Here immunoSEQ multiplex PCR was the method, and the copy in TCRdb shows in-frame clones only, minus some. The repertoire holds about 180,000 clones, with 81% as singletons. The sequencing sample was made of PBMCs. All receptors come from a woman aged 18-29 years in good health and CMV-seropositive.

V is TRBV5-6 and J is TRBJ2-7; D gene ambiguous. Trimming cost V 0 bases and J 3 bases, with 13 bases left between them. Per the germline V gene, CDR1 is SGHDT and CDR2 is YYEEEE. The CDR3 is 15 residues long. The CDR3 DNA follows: TGTGCCAGCAGCTTGGCGAATGCGGTAAACTACGAGCAGTACTTC. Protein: CASSLANAVNYEQYF.

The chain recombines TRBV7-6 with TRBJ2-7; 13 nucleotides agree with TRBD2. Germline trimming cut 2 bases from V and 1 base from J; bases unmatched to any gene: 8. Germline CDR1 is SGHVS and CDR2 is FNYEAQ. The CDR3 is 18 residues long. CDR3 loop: CASSLQLAGGPGSYEQYF. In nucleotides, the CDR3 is TGTGCCAGCAGCTTACAACTAGCGGGGGGGCCGGGATCCTACGAGCAGTACTTC.